This T cell receptor beta chain was sequenced in a study of blood T cell repertoires in COVID-19. The assay was immunoSEQ multiplex PCR, and TCRdb's table has in-frame clones only and misses some. The data contain approximately 73,000 clones, roughly 80% of them singletons. Germline V CDR1 and CDR2: SGHTA, FQGNSA. V lost 5 bases and J 4 bases, leaving 14 bases between the germline ends. The CDR3 is 14 amino acids. The sequenced sample consisted of peripheral blood. This TCR derives from a woman between 65 and 79 years old with acute or convalescent COVID-19. This rearrangement joins TRBV7-2 to TRBJ2-5, with D tentatively TRBD2 (6 bases). Here the CDR3 DNA reads TGTGCCAGCAGCCTATACGGAGGGCGAGAGACCCAGTACTTC. Protein sequence: CASSLYGGRETQYF.